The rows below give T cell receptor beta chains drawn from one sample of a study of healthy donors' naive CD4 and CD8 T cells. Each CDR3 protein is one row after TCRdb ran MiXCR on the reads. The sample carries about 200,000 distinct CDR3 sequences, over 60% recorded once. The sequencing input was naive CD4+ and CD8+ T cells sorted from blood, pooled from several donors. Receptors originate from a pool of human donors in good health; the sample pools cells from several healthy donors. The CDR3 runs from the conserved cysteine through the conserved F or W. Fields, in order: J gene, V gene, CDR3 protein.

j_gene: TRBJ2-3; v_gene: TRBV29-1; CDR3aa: CSVDERESLDTQYF
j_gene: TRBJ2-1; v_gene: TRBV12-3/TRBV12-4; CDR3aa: CASNNYNEQFF
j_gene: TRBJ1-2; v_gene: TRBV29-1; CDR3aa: CSVVGHPGGSGYTF
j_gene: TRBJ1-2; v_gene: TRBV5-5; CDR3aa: CASSFGQELFYGYTF
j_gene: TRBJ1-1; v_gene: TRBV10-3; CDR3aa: CASSSREGTEAFF
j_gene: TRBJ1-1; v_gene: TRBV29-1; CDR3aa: CSVEEMNTEAFF
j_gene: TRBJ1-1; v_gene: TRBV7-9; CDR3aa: CASSLESRNTEAFF
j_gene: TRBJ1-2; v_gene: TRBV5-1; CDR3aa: CASSLWAGVNYGYTF
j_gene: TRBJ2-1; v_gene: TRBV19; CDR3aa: CASSIQRESEQFF
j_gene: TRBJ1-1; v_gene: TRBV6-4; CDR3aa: CASKTDQGNTEAFF
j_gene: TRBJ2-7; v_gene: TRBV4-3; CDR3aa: CASSHSTSGRPYEQYF
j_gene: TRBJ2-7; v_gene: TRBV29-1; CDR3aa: CSVVIQGADEQYF
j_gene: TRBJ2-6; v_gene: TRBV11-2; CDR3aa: CASSFTGANVLTF
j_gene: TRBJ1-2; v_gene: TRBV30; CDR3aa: CAWSVSVDGYTF
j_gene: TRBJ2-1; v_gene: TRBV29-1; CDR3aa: CSVESGVAGALNEQFF
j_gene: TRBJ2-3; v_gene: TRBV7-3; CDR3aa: CASSLSPGQGTDTQYF
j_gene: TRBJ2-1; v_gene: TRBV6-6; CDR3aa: CASSYVASYNEQFF
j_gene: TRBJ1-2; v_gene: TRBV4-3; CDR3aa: CASSQEGTFYGYTF
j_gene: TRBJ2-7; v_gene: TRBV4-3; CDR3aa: CASSQDVGISYEQYF
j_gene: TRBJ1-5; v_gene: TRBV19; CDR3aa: CASSMAGNQPQHF
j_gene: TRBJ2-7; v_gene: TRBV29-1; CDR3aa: CSVSQGGEQYF
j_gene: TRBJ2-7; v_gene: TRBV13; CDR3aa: CASSPSPRSSYEQYF
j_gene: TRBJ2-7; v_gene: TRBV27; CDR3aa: CASSSATNYYEQYF
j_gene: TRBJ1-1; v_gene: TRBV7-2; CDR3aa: CASSLRAPFAEAFF
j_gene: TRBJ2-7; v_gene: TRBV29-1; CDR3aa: CSVSSLSYEQYF
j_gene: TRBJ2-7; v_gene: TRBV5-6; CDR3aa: CASSLAGQGGYEQYF
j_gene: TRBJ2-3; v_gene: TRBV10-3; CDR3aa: CAISENRPGQDTQYF
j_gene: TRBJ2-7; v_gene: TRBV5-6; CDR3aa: CASSLTTGTGLYEQYF
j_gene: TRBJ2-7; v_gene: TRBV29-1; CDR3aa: CSVEDLNSSYEQYF
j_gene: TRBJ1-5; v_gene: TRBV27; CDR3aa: CASSLHRDNQPQHF
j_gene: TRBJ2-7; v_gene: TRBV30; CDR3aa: CAAQWSSYEQYF
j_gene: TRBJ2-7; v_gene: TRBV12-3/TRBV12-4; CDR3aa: CASSSGPGLEQYF
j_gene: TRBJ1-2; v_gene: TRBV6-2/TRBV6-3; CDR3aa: CASSAEGTITPYGYTF
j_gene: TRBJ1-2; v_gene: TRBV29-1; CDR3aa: CSVRERYGYTF
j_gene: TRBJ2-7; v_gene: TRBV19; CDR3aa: CASSIGVAGGLYEQYF
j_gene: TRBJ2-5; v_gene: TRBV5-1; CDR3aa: CASSLDSGEETQYF
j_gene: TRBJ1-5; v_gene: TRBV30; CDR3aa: CAWSSGGNQPQHF
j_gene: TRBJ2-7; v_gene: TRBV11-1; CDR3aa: CASSRWTHEQYF
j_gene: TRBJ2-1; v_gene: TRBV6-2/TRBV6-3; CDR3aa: CASVTWTAHNEQFF
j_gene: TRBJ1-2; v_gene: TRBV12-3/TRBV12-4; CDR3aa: CASSLVGVGYTF
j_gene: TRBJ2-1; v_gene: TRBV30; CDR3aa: CAWSVLAVRNEQFF
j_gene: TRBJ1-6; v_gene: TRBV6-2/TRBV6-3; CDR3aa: CATLGPLWNSPLHF
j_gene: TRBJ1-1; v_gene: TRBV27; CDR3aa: CASIFGGEAFF
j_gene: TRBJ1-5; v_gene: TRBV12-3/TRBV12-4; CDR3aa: CASSLVGTVDQPQHF
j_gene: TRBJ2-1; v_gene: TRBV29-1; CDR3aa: CSEPETTHSYNEQFF
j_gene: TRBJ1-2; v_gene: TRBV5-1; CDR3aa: CASTDIRDRHGGYTF
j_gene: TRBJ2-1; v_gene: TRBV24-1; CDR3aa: CATSDSILAGGSYNEQFF
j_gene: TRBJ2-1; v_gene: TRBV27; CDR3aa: CASTVQGSDEQFF
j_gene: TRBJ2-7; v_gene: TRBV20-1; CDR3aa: CSARETGAPTYEQYF
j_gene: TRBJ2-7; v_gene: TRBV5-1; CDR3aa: CASRRSGTGAGEQYF